This record covers a single TCR beta chain. Its antigen is undetermined. The data derive from a study of blood T cells in healthy people across ages. Sample-barcoded 5' priming and a J-beta primer mix drove a second PCR of about 6 to 12 cycles. TCRdb re-derived calls from the 5' RACE reads in MiXCR, one entry per CDR3 protein. Here the sample spans around 1,800,000 distinct CDR3 sequences, about two fifths being singletons. Overall study findings and caveats: The percentage of naive T cells correlated strongly with TCR beta diversity. A roughly linear fall in TCR beta diversity per million T cells was seen with increasing age. It was the long-lived donors that had more naive CD4+ cells and higher diversity than aged donors.

The CDR3 is 12 residues long. V was shortened by 8 bases and J by 5 bases, with 12 bases between the two germline ends. CDR1 MNHNY and CDR2 SVGAGI come from the germline V gene (reference sequence). The sample, about 9.7 milliliters of peripheral blood, was drawn from each donor. The chain has TRBV6-6 and TRBJ1-2; tentatively, D is TRBD1 (5 bases). The sequenced sample was blood. The receptor was derived from a human donor in good health. The CDR3 protein is CASGGSQYGYTF. The DNA for the CDR3 is TGTGCCAGCGGGGGGTCTCAATATGGCTACACCTTC.